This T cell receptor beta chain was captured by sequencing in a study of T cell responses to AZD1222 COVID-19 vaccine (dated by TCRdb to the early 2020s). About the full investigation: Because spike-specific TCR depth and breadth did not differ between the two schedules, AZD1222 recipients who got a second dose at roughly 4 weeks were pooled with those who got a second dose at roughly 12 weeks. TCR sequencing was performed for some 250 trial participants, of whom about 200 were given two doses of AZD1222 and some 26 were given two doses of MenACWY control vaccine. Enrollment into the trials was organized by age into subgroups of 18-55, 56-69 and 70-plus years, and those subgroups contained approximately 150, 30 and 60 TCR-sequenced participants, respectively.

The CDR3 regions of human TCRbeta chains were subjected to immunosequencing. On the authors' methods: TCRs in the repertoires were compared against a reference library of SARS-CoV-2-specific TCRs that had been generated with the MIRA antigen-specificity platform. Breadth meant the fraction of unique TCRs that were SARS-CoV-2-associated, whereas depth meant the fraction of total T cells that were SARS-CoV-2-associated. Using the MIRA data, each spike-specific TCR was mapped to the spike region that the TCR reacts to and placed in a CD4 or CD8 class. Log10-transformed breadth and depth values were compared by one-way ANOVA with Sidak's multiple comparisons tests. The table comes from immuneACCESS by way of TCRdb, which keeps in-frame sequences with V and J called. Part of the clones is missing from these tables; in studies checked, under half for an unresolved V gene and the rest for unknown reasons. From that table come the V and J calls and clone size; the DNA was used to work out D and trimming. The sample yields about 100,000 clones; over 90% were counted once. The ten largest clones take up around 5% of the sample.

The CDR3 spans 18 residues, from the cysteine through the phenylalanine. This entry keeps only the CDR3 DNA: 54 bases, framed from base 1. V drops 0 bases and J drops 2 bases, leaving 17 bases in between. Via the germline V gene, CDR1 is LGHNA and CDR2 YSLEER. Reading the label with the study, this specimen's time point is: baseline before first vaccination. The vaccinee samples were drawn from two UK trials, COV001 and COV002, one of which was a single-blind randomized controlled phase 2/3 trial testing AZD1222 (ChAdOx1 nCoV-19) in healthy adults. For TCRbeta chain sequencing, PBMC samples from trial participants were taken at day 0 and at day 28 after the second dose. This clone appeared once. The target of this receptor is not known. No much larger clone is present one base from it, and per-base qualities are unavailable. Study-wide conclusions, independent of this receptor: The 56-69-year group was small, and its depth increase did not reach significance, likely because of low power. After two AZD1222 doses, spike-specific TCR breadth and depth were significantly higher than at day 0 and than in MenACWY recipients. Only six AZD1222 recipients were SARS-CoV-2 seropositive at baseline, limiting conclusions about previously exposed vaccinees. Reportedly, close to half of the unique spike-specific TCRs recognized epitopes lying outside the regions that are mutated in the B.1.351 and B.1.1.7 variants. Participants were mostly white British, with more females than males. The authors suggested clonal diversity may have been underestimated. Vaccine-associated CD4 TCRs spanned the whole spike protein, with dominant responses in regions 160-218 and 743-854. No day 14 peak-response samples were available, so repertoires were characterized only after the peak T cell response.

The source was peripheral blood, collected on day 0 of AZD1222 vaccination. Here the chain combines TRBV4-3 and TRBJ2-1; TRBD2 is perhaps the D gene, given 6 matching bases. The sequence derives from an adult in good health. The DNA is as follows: TGCGCCAGCAGCCAAGATAGGTTGGGACTGGGGACCTACAATGAGCAGTTCTTC. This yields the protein CASSQDRLGLGTYNEQFF.